Below are 30 T cell receptor beta chains sequenced from a single sample in a study of cytomegalovirus exposure and HLA in healthy donors. Researchers ran the PCR with 60 Vbeta and 13 Jbeta primers. Method: immunoSEQ multiplex PCR; TCRdb's copy keeps in-frame clones and lacks some. The sample carries roughly 200,000 clones, 65% to 90% recorded once. The sequenced sample consisted of PBMCs. Every receptor here comes from a woman aged 50 to 65 in good health and CMV-seronegative.

J is TRBJ2-5 and V is TRBV5-4; 8 nucleotides align to TRBD1. Germline CDR1 reads SGHNT; CDR2 reads YYREEE (reference sequence). V dropped 0 bases and J dropped 2; count of bases not matched to a gene: 0. The CDR3 is 14 amino acids. For the CDR3, the DNA is TGTGCCAGCAGCTTGGGGACAGGGCAAGAGACCCAGTACTTC. Amino acids: CASSLGTGQETQYF.

This chain uses TRBV4-1 with TRBJ1-6; D might be TRBD1 (5 bases). CDR3 length: 15 residues. The germline V gene has CDR1 MGHRA and CDR2 YSYEKL. Trimming stripped 1 base from V and 4 bases from J, with 8 bases between. DNA of the CDR3: TGCGCCAGCAGCCAAGGGACATCTTATAATTCACCCCTCCACTTT. It specifies CASSQGTSYNSPLHF.

This clone showed up just once. The chain employs TRBV19 and TRBJ2-3, with 7 bases identical to TRBD2. Germline CDR1 is LNHDA and CDR2 is SQIVND (reference sequence). Losses at the gene ends were 8 bases for V and 3 bases for J; bases not matched to a gene: 11. The length of the CDR3 is 15 residues. This chain's CDR3 is CASGDGGSFTDTQYF. In DNA, the CDR3 is TGTGCCAGTGGGGACGGCGGGAGTTTTACAGATACGCAGTATTTT.

V and J are TRBV28 and TRBJ1-2; the D gene is possibly TRBD1 (5 bases). From germline, CDR1 is MDHEN and CDR2 SYDVKM. The V end was cut by 1 base, the J end by 4 bases, with 10 bases between. The CDR3 is 14 residues long. The CDR3 loop is CASSLFGAGYGYTF. CDR3 sequence (DNA): TGTGCCAGCAGTTTATTTGGGGCTGGCTATGGCTACACCTTC.

The chain uses TRBV27 and TRBJ1-2; the D gene is possibly TRBD1 (6 bases). V was cut by 6 bases and J by 2 bases, with 7 bases left in between. The CDR3 length is 12 residues. Germline CDR1 reads MNHEY; CDR2 reads SMNVEV (reference sequence). The CDR3 sequence is CASSGQNYGYTF. DNA of the CDR3: TGTGCCAGCAGCGGACAGAACTATGGCTACACCTTC.

This sequence joins TRBV2 and TRBJ1-2; tentative D call: TRBD1 (6 bases). The CDR3 consists of 15 residues. The germline V gene has CDR1 SNHLY and CDR2 FYNNEI. Trimming stripped 2 bases from V and 3 bases from J, with 13 bases between. The CDR3 bases are TGTGCCAGCAGTGAACTGCGGGGGCGCGACTATGGCTACACCTTC. This sequence encodes CASSELRGRDYGYTF.

The chain is built from TRBV5-4 and TRBJ2-1, with D possibly being TRBD2 (6 bases). CDR1 and CDR2 from the germline V gene are SGHNT and YYREEE (reference sequence). V shed 1 base and J shed 5 bases, with 10 bases lying between them. The CDR3 is made up of 14 amino acids. The CDR3 DNA follows: TGTGCCAGCAGCTTGAAGGGACTTAACAATGAGCAGTTCTTC. Protein product: CASSLKGLNNEQFF.

The chain's CDR3 is CASSVEPSGSGDTQYF. CDR3 coding DNA: TGTGCCAGCAGCGTAGAGCCTAGCGGGAGCGGGGATACGCAGTATTTT. The rearrangement joins TRBV9 to TRBJ2-3, with 10 bases lining up with TRBD2. The CDR3 runs 16 residues. Germline V gene data show CDR1 as SGDLS and CDR2 as YYNGEE. Unmatched junction bases numbered 7, after V lost 0 bases and J lost 6 bases.

V and J are TRBV25-1 and TRBJ1-6; unclear D gene. In germline, CDR1 is MGHDK, CDR2 SYGVNS. The CDR3 consists of 13 residues. The V and J ends lost 3 bases and 9 bases respectively, with 9 bases between them. Written as DNA, the CDR3 is TGTGCCAGCAGTGAGGTACATGGTTCACCCCTCCACTTT. The encoded protein is CASSEVHGSPLHF.

This clone was observed a few times. The chain combines TRBV7-2 with TRBJ1-5, with D tentatively TRBD1 (6 bases). The CDR3 loop spans 15 amino acids. Trimming left V 5 bases short and J 3 bases short, with 14 bases between. Germline assignment: CDR1 SGHTA and CDR2 FQGNSA. CDR3 region: CASSIQGTVNQPQHF. The CDR3 nucleotides are TGTGCCAGCAGCATACAGGGAACGGTCAATCAGCCCCAGCATTTT.

The chain links TRBV5-1 to TRBJ2-7, with 8 positions matching TRBD2. J was trimmed by 6 bases and V by 4 bases; bases with no gene match: 6. The CDR3 totals 13 residues. Germline assignment: CDR1 SGHRS and CDR2 YFSETQ. CDR3 DNA: TGCGCCAGCAGCCCGGCGGGGGGCGGCGAGCAGTACTTC. Translated, it gives CASSPAGGGEQYF.

The gene calls are TRBV28 and TRBJ2-7; the match to TRBD2 covers 7 bases. This CDR3 region has 15 residues. Germline assignment: CDR1 MDHEN and CDR2 SYDVKM. V dropped 5 bases and J dropped 3; count of bases not matched to a gene: 10. The CDR3 DNA reads as TGTGCCAGCAGTCTACGGGGGGTTACGGGCTACGAGCAGTACTTC. Its translation: CASSLRGVTGYEQYF.

This clone was seen only a few times. The V call is TRBV14, the J call TRBJ1-1; D gene ambiguous. The V end was cut by 1 base, the J end by 4 bases, with 7 bases between. There are 13 residues in the CDR3. CDR1 and CDR2 from the germline V gene are SGHDN and FVKESK. The CDR3 DNA sequence: TGTGCCAGCAGCCAAGCAGGCCCCACTGAAGCTTTCTTT. It yields the protein CASSQAGPTEAFF. Using reference TRBV14 and TRBJ1-1 for the parts outside the CDR3, the full variable domain is EAGVTQFPSHSVIEKGQTVTLRCDPISGHDNLYWYRRVMGKEIKFLLHFVKESKQDESGMPNNRFLAERTGGTYSTLKVQPAELEDSGVYFCASSQAGPTEAFFGQGTRLTVV.

This chain connects TRBV28 to TRBJ1-6; TRBD1 aligns across 7 bases. Germline CDR1 is MDHEN and CDR2 is SYDVKM. Losses at the gene ends were 6 bases for V and 8 bases for J; bases not matched to a gene: 4. CDR3 length equals 13 residues. The CDR3 loop is CASRGQGDSPLHF. In DNA form, the CDR3 reads TGTGCCAGCAGGGGGCAGGGGGATTCACCCCTCCACTTT. Full variable domain (remainder filled in from reference TRBV28 and TRBJ1-6): DVKVTQSSRYLVKRTGEKVFLECVQDMDHENMFWYRQDPGLGLRLIYFSYDVKMKEKGDIPEGYSVSREKKERFSLILESASTNQTSMYLCASRGQGDSPLHFGNGTRLTVT.

This clone appeared a few times. V gene TRBV27 combines with J gene TRBJ2-3, with D perhaps matching TRBD1 (5 bases). The CDR3 consists of 13 residues. From germline, CDR1 is MNHEY and CDR2 SMNVEV (reference sequence). V dropped 7 bases and J dropped 2 bases, with 10 bases sitting between them. CDR3 coding DNA: TGTGCCAGCAAATCCAGGGCCACAGATACGCAGTATTTT. Translating gives CASKSRATDTQYF.

The V gene is TRBV27, the J gene TRBJ2-4; D unresolved. V was pared by 5 bases and J by 0 bases, with 8 bases between. The CDR3 loop spans 14 amino acids. Germline values: CDR1 MNHEY, CDR2 SMNVEV (reference sequence). Written as DNA, the CDR3 is TGTGCCAGCAGTACTGCACTAGCCAAAAACATTCAGTACTTC. Translated: CASSTALAKNIQYF.

J is TRBJ2-7 and V is TRBV27; 8 nucleotides line up with TRBD1. CDR1 and CDR2 (germline): MNHEY, SMNVEV (reference sequence). This CDR3 is 15 amino acids long. With V trimmed by 2 bases and J by 2 bases, 5 bases remained unmatched. This CDR3 is CASSLRQGITYEQYF. The DNA of the CDR3 is TGTGCCAGCAGTTTACGACAGGGGATAACCTACGAGCAGTACTTC.

The chain has TRBV11-3 and TRBJ1-4, with D uncertain. Germline loops: CDR1 SGHNT, CDR2 YENEEA. This CDR3 has 13 residues. Deletions cut 5 bases from V and 6 bases from J, with 10 bases between. In DNA form, the CDR3 reads TGTGCCAGCAGCCGTGGGCGGGATGAAAAACTGTTTTTT. It codes for CASSRGRDEKLFF.

Comment on this clone: The junction departs from the called germline gene at one end, perhaps through a read error. The chain couples TRBV18 to TRBJ2-7; D possibly corresponds to TRBD2 (6 bases). The CDR3 runs 12 residues. Germline CDR1 KGHSH, CDR2 LQKENI. The CDR3 region has the DNA TGTGCCAGCTCACCGCGGGGTAGCCTGGAACTCTTC. It codes for CASSPRGSLELF.

This sequence joins TRBV18 and TRBJ2-1, with TRBD2 as a possible D gene (5 bases). This CDR3 has 14 residues. In germline, CDR1 is KGHSH, CDR2 LQKENI. Trimming removed 3 bases from V and 10 bases from J, with 16 bases in between. DNA for the CDR3: TGTGCCAGCTCACCCCCTACCACTAGGACGGAGCAGTTCTTC. Translated: CASSPPTTRTEQFF.

The chain combines TRBV7-6 with TRBJ2-5; D may be TRBD2 (7 bases). The ends were cut back, 1 base at V and 2 bases at J, with 17 bases in the middle. The germline CDR1 and CDR2 sequences are SGHVS and FNYEAQ. This CDR3 has 17 amino acids. In DNA form, the CDR3 reads TGTGCCAGCAGCTTAGTAGGGGGGGTTAGCGGGCAAGAGACCCAGTACTTC. Its protein is CASSLVGGVSGQETQYF.

V gene TRBV6-1 combines with J gene TRBJ2-2; D unclear. This CDR3 contains 15 residues. Germline assignment: CDR1 MNHNS and CDR2 SASEGT. V dropped 1 base and J dropped 0 bases, with 6 bases sitting between them. The CDR3 loop is CASSEGISNTGELFF. CDR3 coding DNA: TGTGCCAGCAGTGAAGGTATATCGAACACCGGGGAGCTGTTTTTT.

The table lists this clone with a count of one. V is TRBV7-2 and J is TRBJ1-2; D perhaps matches TRBD1 (6 bases). The V gene's germline CDR1 is SGHTA and CDR2 FQGNSA. V lost 4 bases and J 7 bases, leaving 16 bases between the germline ends. CDR3 size: 14 residues. Written as DNA, the CDR3 is TGTGCCAGCAGCTCGAGCCCACAGGGTTTTGGCTACACCTTC. This sequence encodes CASSSSPQGFGYTF.

The count of this clone is one. This chain joins TRBV5-8 and TRBJ2-7; 12 bases line up with TRBD2. V was pared by 0 bases and J by 2 bases, with 6 bases of the junction left unmatched. In germline, CDR1 is SGHTS, CDR2 YDEGEE. The CDR3 extends over 17 amino acids. For the CDR3, the DNA is TGTGCCAGCAGCTTGGCCGCGGCTAGCGGGAGGGCCTACGAGCAGTACTTC. It yields the protein CASSLAAASGRAYEQYF.

CDR3 in amino acids: CASSTDRTGGGYGYTF. CDR3 nucleotides: TGTGCCAGCAGCACCGACCGGACAGGGGGCGGCTATGGCTACACCTTC. The chain combines TRBV7-2 with TRBJ1-2; 11 bases fit TRBD1. The J segment lost 4 bases and the V segment lost 5 bases, leaving 9 bases of the junction unmatched. Germline assignment: CDR1 SGHTA and CDR2 FQGNSA. CDR3 length: 16 residues. Variable domain in full (rest from reference TRBV7-2 and TRBJ1-2): GAGVSQSPSNKVTEKGKDVELRCDPISGHTALYWYRQSLGQGLEFLIYFQGNSAPDKSGLPSDRFSAERTGGSVSTLTIQRTQQEDSAVYLCASSTDRTGGGYGYTFGSGTRLTVV.

The table lists this clone with a count of one. The chain employs TRBV6-1 and TRBJ1-1, with D uncertain. Trimming left V 6 bases short and J 0 bases short, with 8 bases between. There are 13 residues in the CDR3. The germline V gene has CDR1 MNHNS and CDR2 SASEGT. CDR3 protein: CASRAQLNTEAFF. DNA for the CDR3: TGTGCCAGCAGGGCACAGTTGAACACTGAAGCTTTCTTT.

This clone is a singleton in its sample. The rearrangement joins TRBV10-2 to TRBJ2-7; 9 bases map to TRBD2. With V trimmed by 2 bases and J by 0 bases, 2 bases remained unmatched. This CDR3 has 15 residues. Germline CDR1 reads WSHSY; CDR2 reads SAAADI. DNA for the CDR3: TGCGCCAGCAGTGAGGGACTAGCGCACTCCTACGAGCAGTACTTC. It yields the protein CASSEGLAHSYEQYF.

The V call is TRBV6-4, the J call TRBJ1-4; 11 nucleotides agree with TRBD1. J gave up 7 bases and V 6 bases, and 7 bases lay outside the gene matches. Germline assignment: CDR1 MRHNA and CDR2 SNTAGT. This CDR3 has 15 amino acids. Here the CDR3 reads CASSLSGTGGEKLFF. The CDR3, as DNA: TGTGCCAGCAGCCTTTCCGGGACAGGGGGTGAAAAACTGTTTTTT.

V usage is TRBV11-2 and J usage is TRBJ1-4, with a weak D call TRBD1 (5 bases). Germline lookup yields CDR1 SGHAT and CDR2 FQNNGV. V lost 5 bases and J lost 3, with 16 bases in between. CDR3 length: 16 amino acids. The chain's CDR3 is CASSRLSGLANEKLFF. In DNA, the CDR3 is TGTGCCAGCAGCCGACTCTCAGGGTTAGCTAATGAAAAACTGTTTTTT.

This rearrangement joins TRBV9 to TRBJ2-5; 7 bases match TRBD2. In germline, CDR1 is SGDLS, CDR2 YYNGEE. The trim removed 0 bases at V and 5 bases at J, leaving 10 bases unmatched. CDR3 size: 16 residues. The CDR3 region has the DNA TGTGCCAGCAGCGTAGGGGGACTATCGGGACTCGAGACCCAGTACTTC. Amino acid sequence: CASSVGGLSGLETQYF.